Included here is one T cell receptor (beta chain) sequence, with context. Its antigen is unknown. TRB amplification used 250 ng of peripheral blood genomic DNA. This entry comes from a study of T cell clusters in autoimmune cytopenias. TRB rearrangements were amplified by touch-down multiplex PCR with mixed TRB-A/B primers. TCRdb reworked the multiplex PCR reads into one entry per CDR3 protein, no DNA. The table gives 5,000 to 6,000 distinct CDR3 sequences; the top ten clones make up roughly 28% of it. Study-level findings and limits: TRB repertoire shifts in secondary cytopenia and chronic lymphocytic leukemia mostly reflected lymphoma, not autoimmunity. Active autoimmune hepatitis patients had around 2.7-fold fewer exclusive TRB clusters than healthy donors. Primary autoimmune cytopenia patients appeared to lack physiological T cell clusters present in healthy donors. The T cell clusters came from computational analysis alone and lack functional validation.

Germline V CDR1 and CDR2: DFQATT, SNEGSKA (reference sequence). The CDR3 covers 16 residues. This receptor was taken from a human donor with an autoimmune cytopenia or autoimmune hepatitis (not recorded which). Sequencing was carried out using peripheral blood. The V call is TRBV20-1, the J call TRBJ2-3; TCRdb selects TRBD2, and the lack of DNA leaves this call unchecked. CDR3 loop: CSARASRGGGGDTQYF.